This TCR beta chain came from a study of cytomegalovirus exposure and HLA in healthy donors. The CDR3 is made up of 15 amino acids. Trimming cost V 4 bases and J 3 bases, with 15 bases left between them. Germline lookup yields CDR1 SGHTA and CDR2 FQGNSA. Primers for the PCR totalled 60 Vbeta and 13 Jbeta. The method was immunoSEQ multiplex PCR; TCRdb's version includes in-frame clones alone and lacks a portion of them. Among 150,000 to 200,000 clones listed, around 79% were seen once. The receptor comes from a woman in her 50s in good health and CMV-seronegative. The genes are TRBV7-2 and TRBJ1-1; D possibly corresponds to TRBD1 (6 bases). Input material: PBMCs. CDR3 region: CASSSTGKKDTEAFF. The CDR3 region has the DNA TGTGCCAGCAGCTCCACAGGGAAGAAGGACACTGAAGCTTTCTTT.